A selection of T cell receptor beta chains follows, all from one sample in a study of OX40 agonist ivuxolimab in advanced cancers. Measured with immunoSEQ multiplex PCR; TCRdb has only the in-frame clones, and not every one. This table has about 15,000 clones, 70% appearing once. Sequencing was performed on CD4+ or CD8+ T cells sorted from blood, taken in a trial of the OX40 agonist ivuxolimab. Every receptor here comes from an adult with an advanced solid tumor such as melanoma, head and neck, liver or kidney cancer. The CDR3 runs from the conserved cysteine through the conserved F or W. The D gene is left open where the match is weak. Clone size, where shown, is once, few, many, or a class for clones that have expanded.

clone_size | d_call | j_call | v_call | cdr3_nt | cdr3_aa
NA | NA | TRBJ2-7 | TRBV14 | TGTGCCAGCAGCCCCGGAGAGAACTCCTACGAGCAGTACTTC | CASSPGENSYEQYF
NA | TRBD2 | TRBJ2-2 | TRBV4-1 | TGCGCCAGCAGCCTTGGACTAGCGGGAGCTTTCGGGGAGCTGTTTTTT | CASSLGLAGAFGELFF
NA | NA | TRBJ1-2 | TRBV25-1 | TGTGCCAGCAGTGACTACAGGGAAAACTATGGCTACACCTTC | CASSDYRENYGYTF
NA | TRBD1 | TRBJ1-5 | TRBV6-6 | TGTGCCAGCAGAGGACAGGGTTTGGAGCCCCAGCATTTT | CASRGQGLEPQHF
NA | TRBD1 | TRBJ1-2 | TRBV5-6 | TGTGCCAGCAGCAAAGGGACAGGGGGCGCAGGTGGCTACACCTTC | CASSKGTGGAGGYTF
few | NA | TRBJ2-7 | TRBV28 | TGTGCCAGCAGCTCAGGGGGGTATCACGAGCAGTACTTC | CASSSGGYHEQYF
few | TRBD2 | TRBJ2-7 | TRBV5-1 | TGCGCCAGCAGCGCCGGACTAGCCGAACTACGCGAGCAGTACTTC | CASSAGLAELREQYF
NA | NA | TRBJ1-2 | TRBV10-3 | TGTGCCATCAGTGAGGCCCCCGACAGGTTGAATGGCTACACCTTC | CAISEAPDRLNGYTF
NA | TRBD2 | TRBJ2-1 | TRBV7-8 | TGTGCCAGCAGCGTAACGACTAGCGGGATCAAGAATGAGCAGTTCTTC | CASSVTTSGIKNEQFF
NA | NA | TRBJ2-5 | TRBV5-4 | TGTGCCAGCAGCTTGGAAGGGGTCGGAGAGACCCAGTACTTC | CASSLEGVGETQYF
NA | NA | TRBJ2-7 | TRBV2 | TGTGCCAGCAAGGGCACCGCCTACGAGCAGTACTTC | CASKGTAYEQYF
NA | NA | TRBJ2-1 | TRBV6-5 | TGTGCCAGCAGCCCCTCGGAGGGTGGTGAGCAGTTCTTC | CASSPSEGGEQFF
NA | NA | TRBJ2-1 | TRBV6-6 | TGTGCCAGCAGTTACGGGGAAGAGCAGTTCTTC | CASSYGEEQFF
NA | TRBD1 | TRBJ2-2 | TRBV27 | TGTGCCAGCAGTGCCCGGACAGGGGTTGGCACCGGGGAGCTGTTTTTT | CASSARTGVGTGELFF
NA | NA | TRBJ2-1 | TRBV5-4 | TGTGCCAGCAGCGGGGGGCTAGCGCCCAACTCCTACAATGAGCAGTTCTTC | CASSGGLAPNSYNEQFF
medium-sized | NA | TRBJ1-5 | TRBV4-2 | TGTGCCAGCAGCCAAACAGTAAGCAATCAGCCCCAGCATTTT | CASSQTVSNQPQHF
NA | TRBD1 | TRBJ2-3 | TRBV27 | TGTGCCAGCAGTTTAGGAGTTCGGGGACAGGGAGAAATAGATACGCAGTATTTT | CASSLGVRGQGEIDTQYF
NA | NA | TRBJ2-3 | TRBV10-3 | TGTGCCATCAGTTCAGAGACTAGCACAGATACGCAGTATTTT | CAISSETSTDTQYF
NA | NA | TRBJ2-7 | TRBV19 | TGTGCCAGTAGTCCAGGGACTGTCTACGAGCAGTACTTC | CASSPGTVYEQYF
NA | NA | TRBJ2-7 | TRBV27 | TGTGCCAGCAGTTGGGGCTACGAGCAGTACTTC | CASSWGYEQYF
NA | TRBD1 | TRBJ2-5 | TRBV5-4 | TGTGCCAGCAGCATGACAGGGGACAACGAGTACTTC | CASSMTGDNEYF
NA | NA | TRBJ2-5 | TRBV18 | TGTGCCAGCTCCCGCGGATCGGAGACCCAGTACTTC | CASSRGSETQYF
NA | NA | TRBJ2-7 | TRBV5-1 | TGCGCCAGCAGCTTGGGACAGCTCTACGAGCAGTACTTC | CASSLGQLYEQYF
once | TRBD2 | TRBJ2-3 | TRBV6-1 | TGTGCCAGCAGTGAAGGACTAGCGGGAGGGCCTTATTCAGATACGCAGTATTTT | CASSEGLAGGPYSDTQYF
NA | NA | TRBJ2-5 | TRBV28 | TGTGCCAGCAGTACCCACAGGGTGATAGCGGAGCAAGAGACCCAGTACTTC | CASSTHRVIAEQETQYF
NA | TRBD2 | TRBJ2-1 | TRBV27 | TGTGCCAGCAGTCCCTTAGCGGGAGGAGTAGACAATGAGCAGTTCTTC | CASSPLAGGVDNEQFF
NA | NA | TRBJ2-5 | TRBV2 | TGTGCCAGCAGTGTAGACCTCATTCCACAAGAGACCCAGTACTTC | CASSVDLIPQETQYF